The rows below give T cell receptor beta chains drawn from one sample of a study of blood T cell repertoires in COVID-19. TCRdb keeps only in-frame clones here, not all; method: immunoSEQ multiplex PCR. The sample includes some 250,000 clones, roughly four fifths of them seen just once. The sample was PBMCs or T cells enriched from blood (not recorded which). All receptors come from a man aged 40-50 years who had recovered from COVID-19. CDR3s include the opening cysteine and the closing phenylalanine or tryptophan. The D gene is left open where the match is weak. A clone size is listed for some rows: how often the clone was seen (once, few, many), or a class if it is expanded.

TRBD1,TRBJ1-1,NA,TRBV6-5,TGTGCCAGCAGTTTTAAGGCAGGGGGCCTGAGCACTGAAGCTTTCTTT,CASSFKAGGLSTEAFF
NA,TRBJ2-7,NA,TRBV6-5,TGTGCCAGCAGTTATAATTCACCGGGGAACGAGCAGTACTTC,CASSYNSPGNEQYF
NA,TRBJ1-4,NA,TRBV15,TGTGCCACCAGCAGAGATTCCGTTAATGAAAAACTGTTTTTT,CATSRDSVNEKLFF
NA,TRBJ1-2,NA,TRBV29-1,TGCAGCGCCGGACAGAACTATGGCTACACCTTC,CSAGQNYGYTF
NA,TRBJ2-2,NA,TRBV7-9,TGTGCCAGCAGCTTATTCGGAGGGCCGGGCGGGGAGCTGTTTTTT,CASSLFGGPGGELFF
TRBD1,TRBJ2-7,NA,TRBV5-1,TGCGCCAGCAGCTCACAGGGGTACGAGCAGTACTTC,CASSSQGYEQYF
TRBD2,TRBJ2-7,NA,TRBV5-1,TGCGCCAGCAGCCCCGGGGGAGCGGGAGTAGGGTACGAGCAGTACTTC,CASSPGGAGVGYEQYF
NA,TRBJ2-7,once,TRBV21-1,TGTGCCAGCAGCTCTAGGGACAGGAGATACTCCTACGAGCAGTACTTC,CASSSRDRRYSYEQYF
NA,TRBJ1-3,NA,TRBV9,TGTGCCAGCAGCGCCGTTCGGGGAAACACCATATATTTT,CASSAVRGNTIYF
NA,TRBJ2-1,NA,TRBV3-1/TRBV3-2,TGTGCCAGCAGCCAAGAATTCGGGAGTGGCGATGAGCAGTTCTTC,CASSQEFGSGDEQFF
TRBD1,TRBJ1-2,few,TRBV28,TGTGCCAGCAGTTCCTCAGGGGGAATTTATGGCTACACCTTC,CASSSSGGIYGYTF
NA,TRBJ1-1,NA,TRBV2,TGTGCCAGCAGGCGGAATGTCGCTGAAGCTTTCTTT,CASRRNVAEAFF
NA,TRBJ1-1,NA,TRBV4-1,TGCGCCAGCAGCTCTACAGGTTCAAACACTGAAGCTTTCTTT,CASSSTGSNTEAFF
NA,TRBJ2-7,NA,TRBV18,TGTGCCAGCTCACCAAAAGACAGCACCTACGAGCAGTACTTC,CASSPKDSTYEQYF
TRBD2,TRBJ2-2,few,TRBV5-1,TGCGCCAGCAGCCCGGAGTGGGGTAGCGGGAGCCCCACCGGGGAGCTGTTTTTT,CASSPEWGSGSPTGELFF
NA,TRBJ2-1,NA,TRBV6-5,TGTGCCAGCAGGATCGGAGGGCAGTCGAATGAGCAGTTCTTC,CASRIGGQSNEQFF
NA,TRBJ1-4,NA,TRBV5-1,TGCGCCAGCAGCGGGCTAGCAGGGGCTAGTGAAAAACTGTTTTTT,CASSGLAGASEKLFF
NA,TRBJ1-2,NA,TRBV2,TGTGCCAGCATAGAGTACGGTAACTATGGCTACACCTTC,CASIEYGNYGYTF
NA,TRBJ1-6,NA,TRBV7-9,TGTGCCAGCACCCGGGGGGGGAGGGGGAGGATTTCACCCCTCCACTTT,CASTRGGRGRISPLHF
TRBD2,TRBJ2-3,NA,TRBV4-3,TGCGCCAGCAGCCAAGGGTCTAGCGGAAGCACAGATACGCAGTATTTT,CASSQGSSGSTDTQYF
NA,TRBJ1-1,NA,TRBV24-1,TGTGCCACCAGTCCCTTAGGGGGCACTGAAGCTTTCTTT,CATSPLGGTEAFF
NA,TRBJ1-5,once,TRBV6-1,TGTGCCAGCGCAGCCGGGAACCACAATCAGCCCCAGCATTTT,CASAAGNHNQPQHF
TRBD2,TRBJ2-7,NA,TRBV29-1,TGCAGCGTTGAGGGTAGCGGGGGGGAAGAGCAGTACTTC,CSVEGSGGEEQYF
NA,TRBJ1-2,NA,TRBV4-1,TGCGCCAGCAGCCAAACAGGGTTATATGGCTACACCTTC,CASSQTGLYGYTF
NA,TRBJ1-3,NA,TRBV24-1,TGTGCCACCAGTGACCAGTTTAACACCATATATTTT,CATSDQFNTIYF
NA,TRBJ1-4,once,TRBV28,TGTGCCAGCAGGGAGCACTCCCCAACTAATGAAAAACTGTTTTTT,CASREHSPTNEKLFF
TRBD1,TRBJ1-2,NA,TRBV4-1,TGCGCCAGCAGCCGGGACAGGGGATACACCTTC,CASSRDRGYTF
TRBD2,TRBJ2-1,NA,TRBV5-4,TGTGCCAGCAGCTTCTCGGGGGGATCGGGTGAGCAGTTCTTC,CASSFSGGSGEQFF
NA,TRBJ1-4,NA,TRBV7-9,TGTGCCAGCAGCTCCGTAGGACTTCAAACTGAAAAACTGTTTTTT,CASSSVGLQTEKLFF
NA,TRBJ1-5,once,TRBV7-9,TGTGCCAGCAGCTTAGAAGGAGGGTACAATCAGCCCCAGCATTTT,CASSLEGGYNQPQHF
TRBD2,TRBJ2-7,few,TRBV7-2,TGTGCCAGCAGCCCCGGGACTAGCGGGGGGCCCTCCTACGAGCAGTACTTC,CASSPGTSGGPSYEQYF
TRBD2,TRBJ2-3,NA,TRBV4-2,TGTGCCAGCAGCCAAGTGGATGCGGGGGGACGAGCGCAGTATTTT,CASSQVDAGGRAQYF